The 25 T cell receptor beta chains below were found in one sample sequenced in a study of human T cells and chemical hapten exposure. Someone pulled total RNA out of unfractionated whole blood. The study used a library that attached unique molecular identifiers to individual cDNA molecules. TCRdb reprocessed the reads via MiXCR and lists one record per CDR3 protein. The sample lists about 120,000 distinct CDR3 sequences, over 7.5% occurring once. Sample: whole blood. The receptors come from a human donor in good health. Some clones in this sample may be carry-over from other donors' samples.

CDR3 DNA: TGCAGTGCTGCCGGGCCAGGCAATCAGCCCCAGCATTTT. Its translation: CSAAGPGNQPQHF. This rearrangement joins TRBV20-1 to TRBJ1-5; no firm D call. V lost 5 bases, J lost 2 bases, and 10 bases lay in between. Germline CDR1 and CDR2: DFQATT and SNEGSKA (reference sequence). CDR3 length equals 13 residues.

This clonotype was seen ten or more times. The chain links TRBV11-2 to TRBJ2-1, with D perhaps TRBD1 (5 bases). Germline lookup yields CDR1 SGHAT and CDR2 FQNNGV. CDR3 length: 16 residues. V dropped 1 base and J dropped 0 bases, with 10 bases sitting between them. The DNA for the CDR3 is TGTGCCAGCAGCTTAGCTACAGGCCGCTCCTACAATGAGCAGTTCTTC. Protein product: CASSLATGRSYNEQFF.

This clonotype was seen only a few times. The chain joins TRBV6-5 to TRBJ1-2, with TRBD1 matching over 8 bases. V trimming: 5 bases; J trimming: 4 bases; junction bases outside the gene matches: 3. Germline CDR1 MNHEY, CDR2 SVGAGI. The CDR3 is 13 residues long. For the CDR3, the DNA is TGTGCCAGCAGTCCGGGACAGGTCTATGGCTACACCTTC. Translated: CASSPGQVYGYTF.

This clonotype has at least ten counts. This rearrangement joins TRBV14 to TRBJ2-2, with unresolved D. Per the germline V gene, CDR1 is SGHDN and CDR2 is FVKESK. This CDR3 comprises 14 residues. Trimming cost V 2 bases and J 1 base, with 5 bases left between them. This chain's CDR3 is CASSQSRNTGELFF. In DNA form, the CDR3 reads TGTGCCAGCAGCCAAAGCCGGAACACCGGGGAGCTGTTTTTT.

This clonotype was recorded at least ten times. This chain joins TRBV12-2 and TRBJ1-4. TRBV12-2 is a pseudogene locus. The CDR3 totals 16 residues. The CDR3 spells CASRLAGLRRNEKLFF. The CDR3 DNA is TGTGCAAGTCGCTTAGCGGGGCTCAGGCGAAATGAAAAACTGTTTTTT.

This clonotype was seen many times. The chain is built from TRBV20-1 and TRBJ1-5, with a possible D match to TRBD1 (5 bases). The CDR3 is 12 residues long. CDR1 DFQATT and CDR2 SNEGSKA come from the germline V gene (reference sequence). V was clipped by 3 bases and J by 7 bases, with 10 bases between them. CDR3 loop: CSASGGLQPQHF. The CDR3, as DNA: TGCAGTGCTAGTGGGGGACTACAGCCCCAGCATTTT.

This clonotype has only a few counts. The chain carries TRBV7-8 and TRBJ1-1; perhaps TRBD1 as D (6 bases). Germline loops: CDR1 SGHVS, CDR2 FQNEAQ. This CDR3 comprises 16 residues. V was shortened by 2 bases and J by 5 bases, with 18 bases between the two germline ends. CDR3 sequence (DNA): TGTGCCAGCAGCTTATACAGGGAAAGGCGGCTTACTGAAGCTTTCTTT. Its protein is CASSLYRERRLTEAFF.

This clonotype was counted at least ten times. This chain joins TRBV19 and TRBJ1-4; D is unresolved. The CDR3 has 13 residues. V lost 10 bases and J 6 bases, leaving 15 bases between the germline ends. Looked up from germline, CDR1 is LNHDA and CDR2 is SQIVND (reference sequence). CDR3 DNA: TGTGCCACCGAAGGGAGTGGGGATGAAAAACTGTTTTTT. Translation gives CATEGSGDEKLFF.

This clonotype has more than one count but fewer than ten. The V gene is TRBV10-3, the J gene TRBJ1-2, with 8 bases matching TRBD1. There are 13 residues in the CDR3. Trimming cost V 6 bases and J 4 bases; bases outside gene matches: 4. Germline V CDR1 and CDR2: ENHRY, SYGVKD. CDR3 in DNA: TGTGCCATCAGCCCCGGGACAGGCTATGGCTACACCTTC. Residues: CAISPGTGYGYTF.

This sequence joins TRBV20-1 and TRBJ1-1; TRBD1 agrees at 7 bases. The CDR3 sequence is 13 residues long. Germline trimming cut 6 bases from V and 4 bases from J; bases unmatched to any gene: 8. In germline, CDR1 is DFQATT, CDR2 SNEGSKA (reference sequence). CDR3 sequence reads: CSAQDRVGTEAFF. CDR3 DNA: TGCAGTGCCCAAGACAGGGTGGGCACTGAAGCTTTCTTT.

This clonotype was seen a few times. The V and J genes are TRBV29-1 and TRBJ2-2; D might be TRBD2 (6 bases). Germline V gene data show CDR1 as SQVTM and CDR2 as ANQGSEA. Trimming stripped 6 bases from V and 3 bases from J, with 8 bases between. The CDR3 loop spans 12 amino acids. The CDR3 DNA follows: TGCAGCGTGACTAGGTACACCGGGGAGCTGTTTTTT. Protein sequence: CSVTRYTGELFF.

In its sample, this clonotype was seen many times. The chain uses TRBV20-1 and TRBJ1-5; D uncertain. V was trimmed by 3 bases and J by 4 bases, leaving 7 bases between them. This CDR3 has 12 residues. Germline CDR1 and CDR2: DFQATT and SNEGSKA (reference sequence). The CDR3 sequence is CSASVRNQPQHF. The CDR3 nucleotides are TGCAGTGCTAGCGTCAGGAATCAGCCCCAGCATTTT.

This clonotype was counted ten times or more. The rearrangement uses TRBV7-6 and TRBJ2-7; the D gene is possibly TRBD2 (6 bases). The CDR3 contains 14 residues. Trimming shortened V by 0 bases and J by 1 base, and 7 bases separated the two germline ends. The germline V gene encodes CDR1 SGHVS and CDR2 FNYEAQ. CDR3 protein: CASSLAGGSYEQYF. The CDR3 DNA follows: TGTGCCAGCAGCTTAGCGGGAGGTTCCTACGAGCAGTACTTC.

Notes on this clonotype: At one boundary the junction diverges from the germline segment, which might be a read error. This chain uses TRBV12-3 or TRBV12-4 with TRBJ1-5; D is unclear. The CDR3 spans 14 residues. The CDR3 DNA follows: TGTGCCAGCAGTTTATCGGGTTGGGGTCAGACCCAGCATTTT. It encodes CASSLSGWGQTQHF.

This sequence joins TRBV11-2 and TRBJ2-4, with TRBD1 matching over 7 bases. The CDR3 is 15 amino acids. V shed 4 bases and J 8 bases; nucleotides not matched to a gene: 11. CDR1 and CDR2 from the germline V gene are SGHAT and FQNNGV. The CDR3 here is CASSSRGKKIDIQYF. The CDR3 DNA reads as TGTGCCAGCAGCTCCAGGGGGAAGAAGATCGACATTCAGTACTTC.

This clonotype was seen at least ten times. J is TRBJ2-7 and V is TRBV3-1; 10 positions match TRBD2. V shed 0 bases and J 6 bases; nucleotides not matched to a gene: 5. The CDR3 is made up of 15 amino acids. Germline CDR1 and CDR2: LGHDT and YNNKEL (reference sequence). The CDR3 here is CASSQDDLAGAEQYF. The CDR3 DNA is TGTGCCAGCAGCCAAGATGACCTAGCGGGGGCCGAGCAGTACTTC.

Many counts were recorded for this clonotype. V is TRBV12-3 or TRBV12-4 and J is TRBJ1-3; 7 nucleotides line up with TRBD1. The CDR3 spans 17 residues. Losses at the gene ends were 3 bases for V and 1 base for J; bases not matched to a gene: 9. CDR3 DNA: TGTGCCAGCAGTTTCGGCCAGGGGGAGATTTCTGGAAACACCATATATTTT. Its translation is CASSFGQGEISGNTIYF.

The gene calls are TRBV6-2 or TRBV6-3 and TRBJ2-2; 8 bases line up with TRBD1. With V trimmed by 0 bases and J by 6 bases, 0 bases remained unmatched. Germline lookup yields CDR1 MNHEY and CDR2 SVGEGT. CDR3 length: 14 amino acids. This CDR3 is CASSYSQGAGELFF. The CDR3 bases are TGTGCCAGCAGTTACTCACAGGGGGCCGGGGAGCTGTTTTTT.

The chain carries TRBV21-1 and TRBJ1-5. TRBV21-1 constitutes a pseudogene. The CDR3 has 13 amino acids. CDR3 nucleotide sequence: TGTGCCGCATGGAGGGGAGGGAATCAGCCCCAGCATTTT. This translates into CAAWRGGNQPQHF.

This clonotype was counted only a few times. The genes are TRBV29-1 and TRBJ1-2; weak D call: TRBD1 (6 bases). CDR3 size: 13 residues. Germline V gene sequence: CDR1 SQVTM, CDR2 ANQGSEA. V was clipped by 4 bases and J by 4 bases, with 13 bases between them. The CDR3 nucleotides read TGCAGCGTTGCGATGGGGGACACCTATGGCTACACCTTC. Its translation is CSVAMGDTYGYTF.

This clonotype was recorded many times. This rearrangement joins TRBV20-1 to TRBJ1-1; D is unclear. Germline V gene lookup returns CDR1 DFQATT and CDR2 SNEGSKA (reference sequence). The CDR3 runs to 12 residues. Trimming left V 7 bases short and J 1 base short, with 10 bases between. DNA for the CDR3: TGCAGTGGTAGGGAGACGAACACTGAAGCTTTCTTT. Translation gives CSGRETNTEAFF.

The V call is TRBV5-6, the J call TRBJ2-1; possibly TRBD2 for D (7 bases). In germline, CDR1 is SGHDT, CDR2 YYEEEE. The CDR3 contains 15 residues. The V and J ends lost 0 bases and 8 bases respectively, with 15 bases between them. The CDR3 DNA follows: TGTGCCAGCAGCTTGGGAGTGGGGGGGCCTGATGAGCAGTTCTTC. Residues: CASSLGVGGPDEQFF.

This clonotype was seen a few times. In nucleotides, the CDR3 is TGCAGCGCCTCGATGGACAGAGATCTAGCCTATAACTATGGCTACACCTTC. This translates into CSASMDRDLAYNYGYTF. V usage is TRBV29-1 and J usage is TRBJ1-2; the D gene is possibly TRBD1 (6 bases). Trimming shortened V by 7 bases and J by 1 base, and 25 bases separated the two germline ends. CDR1 and CDR2 (germline): SQVTM, ANQGSEA. CDR3 length: 17 amino acids.

J is TRBJ2-2 and V is TRBV7-2, with D perhaps matching TRBD1 (6 bases). The V gene's germline CDR1 is SGHTA and CDR2 FQGNSA. Trimming shortened V by 2 bases and J by 2 bases, and 12 bases separated the two germline ends. This CDR3 region has 16 residues. The CDR3 sequence is CASSLYRAVNTGELFF. The CDR3 DNA reads as TGTGCCAGCAGCTTATACAGGGCGGTAAACACCGGGGAGCTGTTTTTT.

The chain joins TRBV29-1 to TRBJ1-1; D gene uncertain. V gave up 0 bases and J gave up 10 bases, with 12 bases separating them. Germline CDR1 and CDR2: SQVTM and ANQGSEA. This CDR3 spans 12 amino acids. The DNA for the CDR3 is TGCAGCGTTGAAGAGACGACCAAAGGAGCTTTCTTT. It encodes CSVEETTKGAFF.